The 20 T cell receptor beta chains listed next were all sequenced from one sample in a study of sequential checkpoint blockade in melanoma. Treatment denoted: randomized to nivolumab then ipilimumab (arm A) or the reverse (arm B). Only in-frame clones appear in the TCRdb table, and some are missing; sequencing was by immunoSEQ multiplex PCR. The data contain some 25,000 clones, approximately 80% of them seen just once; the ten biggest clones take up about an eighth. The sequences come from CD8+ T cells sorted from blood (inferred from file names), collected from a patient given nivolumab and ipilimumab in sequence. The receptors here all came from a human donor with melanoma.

The DNA of the CDR3 is TGCGCCAGCAGCCAAGGACAGTTAAATCAGCCCCAGCATTTT. Translated, it gives CASSQGQLNQPQHF. The chain joins TRBV4-1 to TRBJ1-5; tentatively, D is TRBD1 (5 bases). The length of the CDR3 is 14 residues. Germline V gene lookup returns CDR1 MGHRA and CDR2 YSYEKL. Trimming stripped 1 base from V and 4 bases from J, with 8 bases between.

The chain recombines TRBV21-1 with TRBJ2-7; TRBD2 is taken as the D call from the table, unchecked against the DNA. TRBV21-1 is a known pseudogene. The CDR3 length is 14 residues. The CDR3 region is CASSGVGMSYEQYF. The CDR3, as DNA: TGTGCCAGCAGCGGGGTCGGGATGAGCTACGAGCAGTACTTC.

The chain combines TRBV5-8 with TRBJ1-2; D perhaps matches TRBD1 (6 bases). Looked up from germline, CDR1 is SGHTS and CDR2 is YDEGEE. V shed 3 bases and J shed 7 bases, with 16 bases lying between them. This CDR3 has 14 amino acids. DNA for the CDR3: TGTGCCAGCAGCTCCCTGACAGGTTTTCTTGGCTACACCTTC. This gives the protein CASSSLTGFLGYTF. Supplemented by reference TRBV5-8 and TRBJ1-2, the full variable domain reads EAGVTQSPTHLIKTRGQQATLRCSPISGHTSVYWYQQALGLGLQFLLWYDEGEERNRGNFPPRFSGRQFPNYSSELNVNALELEDSALYLCASSSLTGFLGYTFGSGTRLTVV.

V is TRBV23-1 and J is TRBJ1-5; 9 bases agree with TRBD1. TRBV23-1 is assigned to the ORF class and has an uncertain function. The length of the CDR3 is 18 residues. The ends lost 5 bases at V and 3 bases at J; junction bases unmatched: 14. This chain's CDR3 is CASSSPPTGGLANQPQHF. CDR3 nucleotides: TGCGCCAGCAGTTCTCCCCCTACAGGGGGCCTGGCCAATCAGCCCCAGCATTTT.

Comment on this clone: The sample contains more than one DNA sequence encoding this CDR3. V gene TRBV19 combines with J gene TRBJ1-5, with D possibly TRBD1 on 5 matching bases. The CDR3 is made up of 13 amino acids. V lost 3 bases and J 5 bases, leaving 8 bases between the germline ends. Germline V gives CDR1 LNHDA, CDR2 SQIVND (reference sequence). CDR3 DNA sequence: TGTGCCAGTAGTATCACAGGTGATCAGCCCCAGCATTTT. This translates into CASSITGDQPQHF.

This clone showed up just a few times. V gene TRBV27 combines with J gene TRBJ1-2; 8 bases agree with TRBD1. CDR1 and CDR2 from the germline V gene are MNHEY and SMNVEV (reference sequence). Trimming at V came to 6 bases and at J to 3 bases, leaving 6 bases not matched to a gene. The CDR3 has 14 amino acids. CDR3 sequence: CASSPAGGDYGYTF. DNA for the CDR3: TGTGCCAGCAGCCCGGCAGGGGGCGACTATGGCTACACCTTC.

CDR3 amino acids: CATQGQANTEAFF. CDR3 nucleotide sequence: TGTGCCACCCAGGGACAGGCGAACACTGAAGCTTTCTTT. This chain connects TRBV6-5 to TRBJ1-1; 8 nucleotides agree with TRBD1. This CDR3 region has 13 residues. V shed 10 bases and J 1 base; nucleotides not matched to a gene: 5. Germline V gene sequence: CDR1 MNHEY, CDR2 SVGAGI.

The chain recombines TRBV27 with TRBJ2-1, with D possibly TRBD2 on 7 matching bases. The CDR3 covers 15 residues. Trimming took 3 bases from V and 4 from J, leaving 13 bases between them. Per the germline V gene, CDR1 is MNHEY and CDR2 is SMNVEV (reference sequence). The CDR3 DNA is TGTGCCAGCAGTTTGGCGGGGGCCGGATACAATGAGCAGTTCTTC. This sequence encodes CASSLAGAGYNEQFF.

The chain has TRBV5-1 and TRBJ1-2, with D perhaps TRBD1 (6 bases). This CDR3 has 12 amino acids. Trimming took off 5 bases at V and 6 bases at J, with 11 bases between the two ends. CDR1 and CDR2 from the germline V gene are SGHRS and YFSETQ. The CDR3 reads CASRRGGDGYTF. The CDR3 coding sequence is TGCGCCAGCAGAAGGGGGGGCGATGGCTACACCTTC.

The chain's CDR3 is CASSPVDNSGNTIYF. In nucleotides, the CDR3 is TGTGCCAGCAGCCCAGTTGATAACTCTGGAAACACCATATATTTT. The chain couples TRBV7-9 to TRBJ1-3; D is unclear. The CDR3 contains 15 residues. V lost 5 bases and J lost 0, with 11 bases in between. CDR1 and CDR2 from the germline V gene are SEHNR and FQNEAQ (reference sequence). The full variable domain, its missing parts supplied by reference TRBV7-9 and TRBJ1-3, is DTGVSQNPRHKITKRGQNVTFRCDPISEHNRLYWYRQTLGQGPEFLTYFQNEAQLEKSRLLSDRFSAERPKGSFSTLEIQRTEQGDSAMYLCASSPVDNSGNTIYFGEGSWLTVV.

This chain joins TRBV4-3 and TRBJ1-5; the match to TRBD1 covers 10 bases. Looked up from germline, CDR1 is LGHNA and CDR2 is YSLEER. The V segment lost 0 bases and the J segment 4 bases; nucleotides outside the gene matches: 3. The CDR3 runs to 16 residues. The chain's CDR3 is CASSQDWGQGNQPQHF. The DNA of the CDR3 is TGCGCCAGCAGCCAAGATTGGGGACAGGGGAATCAGCCCCAGCATTTT.

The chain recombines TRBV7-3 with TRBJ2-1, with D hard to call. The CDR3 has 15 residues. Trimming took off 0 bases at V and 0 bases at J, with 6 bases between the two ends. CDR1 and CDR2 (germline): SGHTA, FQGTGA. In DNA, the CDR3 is TGTGCCAGCAGCTTAACGCCTAGCTCCTACAATGAGCAGTTCTTC. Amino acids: CASSLTPSSYNEQFF.

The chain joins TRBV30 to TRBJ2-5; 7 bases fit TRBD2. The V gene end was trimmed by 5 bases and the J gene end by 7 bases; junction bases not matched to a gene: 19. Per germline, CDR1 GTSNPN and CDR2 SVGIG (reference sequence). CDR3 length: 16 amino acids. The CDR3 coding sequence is TGTGCCTGGGAAGAGGTTGCCGGGAGGCGTTTTGGGACCCAGTACTTC. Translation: CAWEEVAGRRFGTQYF.

CDR3: CASSYGQGTDTQYF. The CDR3 DNA reads as TGTGCCAGCAGCTACGGACAGGGCACAGATACGCAGTATTTT. This chain connects TRBV7-9 to TRBJ2-3; TRBD1 matches at 7 bases. The CDR3 spans 14 residues. CDR1 is SEHNR, CDR2 FQNEAQ, per germline (reference sequence). J gave up 1 base and V 4 bases, and 2 bases lay outside the gene matches.

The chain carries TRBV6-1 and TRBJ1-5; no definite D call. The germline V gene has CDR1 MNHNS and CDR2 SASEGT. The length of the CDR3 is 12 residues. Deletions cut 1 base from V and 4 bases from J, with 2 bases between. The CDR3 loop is CASSEVNQPQHF. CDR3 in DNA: TGTGCCAGCAGTGAAGTAAATCAGCCCCAGCATTTT.

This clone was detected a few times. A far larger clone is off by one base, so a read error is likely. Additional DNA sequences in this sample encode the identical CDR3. As DNA, the CDR3 is TGCGCCAGCAGCTTTTCGAACACCATATATTTT. Residues: CASSFSNTIYF. The J gene is TRBJ1-3, the V gene TRBV5-1, with no clear D. The CDR3 contains 11 residues. V lost 2 bases to trimming and J lost 7 bases, with 4 bases between them. CDR1 and CDR2 from the germline V gene are SGHRS and YFSETQ. Full variable domain (outside the CDR3, taken from reference TRBV5-1 and TRBJ1-3): KAGVTQTPRYLIKTRGQQVTLSCSPISGHRSVSWYQQTPGQGLQFLFEYFSETQRNKGNFPGRFSGRQFSNSRSEMNVSTLELGDSALYLCASSFSNTIYFGEGSWLTVV.

The CDR3 protein is CASSLQGINEQFF. DNA of the CDR3: TGTGCCAGTAGTCTACAGGGAATTAATGAGCAGTTCTTC. V is TRBV19 and J is TRBJ2-1; possible D gene TRBD1, 6 bases. This CDR3 has 13 residues. Trimming cost V 5 bases and J 7 bases, with 12 bases left between them. Germline CDR1 and CDR2: LNHDA and SQIVND (reference sequence).

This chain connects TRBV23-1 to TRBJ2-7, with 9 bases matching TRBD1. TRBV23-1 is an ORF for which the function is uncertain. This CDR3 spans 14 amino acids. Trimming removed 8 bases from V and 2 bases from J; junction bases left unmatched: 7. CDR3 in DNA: TGCGCCAGCGGCCCACAGGGGGCCCCCTACGAGCAGTACTTC. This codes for CASGPQGAPYEQYF.

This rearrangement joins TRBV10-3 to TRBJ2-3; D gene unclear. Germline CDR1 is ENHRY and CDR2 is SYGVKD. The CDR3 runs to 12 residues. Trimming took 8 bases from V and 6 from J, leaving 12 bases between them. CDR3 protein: CAIAPSPDTQYF. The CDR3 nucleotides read TGTGCCATCGCCCCTAGTCCCGATACGCAGTATTTT.

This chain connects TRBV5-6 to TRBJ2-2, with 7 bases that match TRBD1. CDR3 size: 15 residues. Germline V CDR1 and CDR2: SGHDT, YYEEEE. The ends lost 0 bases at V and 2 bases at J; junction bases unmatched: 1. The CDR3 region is CASSLGTGNTGELFF. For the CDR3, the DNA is TGTGCCAGCAGCTTGGGGACAGGTAACACCGGGGAGCTGTTTTTT.